This T cell receptor (beta chain) was documented in a study of T cell repertoires in cytomegalovirus infection. Study at large: Alongside well-studied HLA-B-restricted CMV epitopes, recently identified HLA-C-restricted CMV epitopes were also used. Indications came from public TCR beta signatures; they pointed to CMV infection and to a matching HLA type.

This clonotype was observed a single time. Antigen unknown. One entry per CDR3 protein results from TCRdb running MiXCR on the reads. The data hold 750,000 to 900,000 distinct CDR3 sequences, with approximately 32% observed a single time. Study-level results: Summed public TCR beta family frequency identified CMV carriers bearing the relevant HLA. HLA-C-restricted TCR beta clonotypes specific for CMV led the ex vivo response.

The sequence derives from a human donor in good health (CMV status not recorded). Some clones in this sample may be carry-over from other donors' samples. This material consisted of cultured CD8+ T cells from PBMCs, taken from culture after CMV antigen stimulation.

The chain's CDR3 is CASSQGQAGYYGYTF. CDR3 sequence (DNA): TGTGCCAGCAGCCAAGGACAGGCCGGGTACTATGGCTACACCTTC. The chain couples TRBV3-1 to TRBJ1-2, with a tentative D call TRBD1 (6 bases). Per germline, CDR1 LGHDT and CDR2 YNNKEL (reference sequence). The CDR3 covers 15 residues. Trimming pared 1 base from V and 3 bases from J, leaving 12 bases between.